This entry lists 24 T cell receptor beta chains sequenced from one sample in a study of shared clonotypes between healthy human individuals. Measured with immunoSEQ multiplex PCR; TCRdb has only the in-frame clones, and not every one. The sample yields millions of clones, around 93% seen once. Naive CD8 cells lacked CD45RO, underwent positive selection for CCR7 and left out terminally differentiated effector memory CD45RA+ cells. The source material was naive CD8+ T cells from PBMCs. Source of these receptors: a young man in good health. Some clones in this sample may be carry-over from other donors' samples.

The chain is built from TRBV11-3 and TRBJ2-1, with D tentatively TRBD2 (5 bases). Per the germline V gene, CDR1 is SGHNT and CDR2 is YENEEA. The CDR3 is made up of 16 amino acids. Trimming stripped 4 bases from V and 0 bases from J, with 13 bases between. The CDR3 region has the DNA TGTGCCAGCAGCTCCCGGACTTACAGCTCCTACAATGAGCAGTTCTTC. Its protein is CASSSRTYSSYNEQFF. The entire variable domain, with the rest obtained from reference TRBV11-3 and TRBJ2-1, is as follows: EAGVVQSPRYKIIEKKQPVAFWCNPISGHNTLYWYLQNLGQGPELLIRYENEEAVDDSQLPKDRFSAERLKGVDSTLKIQPAELGDSAVYLCASSSRTYSSYNEQFFGPGTRLTVL.

This chain uses TRBV19 with TRBJ2-7; the D is unclear. The V gene lost 10 bases and the J gene lost 3 bases, with 13 bases spanning the gap. The CDR3 totals 12 residues. The germline V gene has CDR1 LNHDA and CDR2 SQIVND (reference sequence). CDR3 bases: TGTGCCACTATGGACCAATTCTACGAGCAGTACTTC. Amino acid sequence: CATMDQFYEQYF.

This chain's CDR3 is CASSIDLEGAETQYF. DNA for the CDR3: TGTGCCAGTAGTATAGATCTGGAGGGAGCAGAGACCCAGTACTTC. The V and J genes are TRBV19 and TRBJ2-5, with D maybe TRBD2 (6 bases). The length of the CDR3 is 15 residues. V was shortened by 0 bases and J by 4 bases, with 12 bases between the two germline ends. Germline CDR1 and CDR2: LNHDA and SQIVND (reference sequence).

This clone was found once. Other DNA sequences in this sample translate to the same CDR3. The CDR3 DNA reads as TGTGCCAGCAGCTTAGTCCTGGGGAGCGAGCAGTACTTC. Its protein product is CASSLVLGSEQYF. This chain links TRBV11-2 with TRBJ2-7; TRBD2 is a possible D gene (5 bases). CDR1 SGHAT and CDR2 FQNNGV come from the germline V gene. Trimming removed 1 base at V and 6 bases at J, with 10 bases between. The CDR3 consists of 13 residues.

In regard to this clone: Other DNA sequences in the sample encode the same CDR3. The rearrangement joins TRBV20-1 to TRBJ2-7; maybe TRBD2 (6 bases). The V and J ends lost 5 bases and 6 bases respectively, with 11 bases between them. This CDR3 is built from 11 residues. In germline, CDR1 is DFQATT, CDR2 SNEGSKA (reference sequence). The CDR3 nucleotides are TGCAGTGCTTCTTGGCGGGGCGAGCAGTACTTC. Translating gives CSASWRGEQYF.

This chain joins TRBV28 and TRBJ2-7; D is perhaps TRBD1 or TRBD2 (5 bases each). V lost 5 bases and J lost 6, with 29 bases in between. There are 18 residues in the CDR3. CDR1 is MDHEN and CDR2 is SYDVKM in the germline V gene. In DNA, the CDR3 is TGTGCCAGCAGTCCCTCAACCGGGGCGGCCACGGTTCTAGGCGAGCAGTACTTC. This codes for CASSPSTGAATVLGEQYF.

V is TRBV5-1 and J is TRBJ2-2, with D perhaps TRBD1 (6 bases). Germline V CDR1 and CDR2: SGHRS, YFSETQ. This CDR3 has 15 residues. Deletions cut 2 bases from V and 7 bases from J, with 15 bases between. CDR3 bases: TGCGCCAGCAGCTTATCCAGGGGACGGGGCGGGGAGCTGTTTTTT. Its protein product is CASSLSRGRGGELFF.

The chain links TRBV5-4 to TRBJ2-2; D uncertain. This CDR3 has 13 amino acids. Deletions cut 0 bases from V and 4 bases from J, with 4 bases between. Germline CDR1 is SGHNT and CDR2 is YYREEE (reference sequence). The CDR3 protein is CASSLETTGELFF. The CDR3 DNA follows: TGTGCCAGCAGCTTGGAGACCACCGGGGAGCTGTTTTTT. Supplemented by reference TRBV5-4 and TRBJ2-2, the full variable domain reads ETGVTQSPTHLIKTRGQQVTLRCSSQSGHNTVSWYQQALGQGPQFIFQYYREEENGRGNFPPRFSGLQFPNYSSELNVNALELDDSALYLCASSLETTGELFFGEGSRLTVL.

This sequence joins TRBV19 and TRBJ2-7; D may be TRBD2 (7 bases). This CDR3 comprises 13 residues. Per the germline V gene, CDR1 is LNHDA and CDR2 is SQIVND (reference sequence). The V and J ends lost 9 bases and 2 bases respectively, with 14 bases between them. In DNA form, the CDR3 reads TGTGCCAGCTGGGGGGGGGCAACCTACGAGCAGTACTTC. Amino acid sequence: CASWGGATYEQYF.

The rearrangement uses TRBV5-8 and TRBJ1-5; maybe TRBD1 (5 bases). Germline CDR1 reads SGHTS; CDR2 reads YDEGEE. The CDR3 totals 14 residues. Trimming stripped 3 bases from V and 4 bases from J, with 11 bases between. CDR3 bases: TGTGCCAGCAGCTCCCCACAGGTTAATCAGCCCCAGCATTTT. The encoded protein is CASSSPQVNQPQHF.

With respect to this clone: Relative to the germline gene, one junction end is altered; a read error may explain this. The chain recombines TRBV27 with TRBJ1-4, with D possibly being TRBD1 (5 bases). Germline V lookup: CDR1 MNHEY, CDR2 SMNVEV (reference sequence). This CDR3 is built from 14 residues. In DNA, the CDR3 is TGTGCCAGCAGGGAGACAGCCACTATTGAAAAACTGTTTTTT. Amino acid sequence: CASRETATIEKLFF.

This chain uses TRBV11-3 with TRBJ2-1, with unresolved D. V was shortened by 4 bases and J by 4 bases, with 11 bases between the two germline ends. This CDR3 region has 14 residues. Looked up from germline, CDR1 is SGHNT and CDR2 is YENEEA. The CDR3 region is CASSSGLNYNEQFF. The CDR3 coding sequence is TGTGCCAGCAGCTCCGGTTTAAATTACAATGAGCAGTTCTTC.

The CDR3 region has the DNA TGTGCCAGCAGCGAAACAGGGCCCATGAACACTGAAGCTTTCTTT. It yields the protein CASSETGPMNTEAFF. The V call is TRBV6-6, the J call TRBJ1-1, with a possible D match to TRBD1 (6 bases). In germline, CDR1 is MNHNY, CDR2 SVGAGI (reference sequence). Between the trimmed V and J ends, which lost 6 bases and 0 bases, there was a span of 14 bases. The CDR3 loop spans 15 amino acids.

The genes are TRBV7-9 and TRBJ2-3, with D hard to call. Trimming stripped 4 bases from V and 5 bases from J, with 10 bases between. The germline CDR1 and CDR2 sequences are SEHNR and FQNEAQ (reference sequence). CDR3 length equals 13 residues. The CDR3 loop reads CASSSPSIDTQYF. Written as DNA, the CDR3 is TGTGCCAGCAGCTCCCCTAGTATAGATACGCAGTATTTT.

The chain links TRBV30 to TRBJ1-1; TRBD1 is a possible D gene (6 bases). The V gene lost 4 bases and the J gene lost 10 bases, with 13 bases spanning the gap. The CDR3 has 11 amino acids. Per germline, CDR1 GTSNPN and CDR2 SVGIG (reference sequence). CDR3 sequence (DNA): TGTGCCTGGACTGGGACACCCGGAGCTTTCTTT. This codes for CAWTGTPGAFF.

The genes are TRBV6-6 and TRBJ1-3; D unclear. This CDR3 has 16 residues. Trimming left V 0 bases short and J 2 bases short, with 11 bases between. CDR1 and CDR2 (germline): MNHNY, SVGAGI (reference sequence). DNA of the CDR3: TGTGCCAGCAGTTACTCGAAGGGAGGCCCTGGAAACACCATATATTTT. It encodes CASSYSKGGPGNTIYF.

The chain recombines TRBV11-2 with TRBJ2-3; TRBD1 is a possible D gene (5 bases). Deletions cut 2 bases from V and 0 bases from J, with 18 bases between. The length of the CDR3 is 18 residues. Germline CDR1 is SGHAT and CDR2 is FQNNGV. The CDR3: CASSLLVAMGPSTDTQYF. In DNA, the CDR3 is TGTGCCAGCAGCTTACTAGTAGCTATGGGGCCTAGCACAGATACGCAGTATTTT.

Regarding this clone: Different DNA sequences within this sample yield the same CDR3. V and J are TRBV27 and TRBJ2-7; 7 nucleotides line up with TRBD2. The junction had 2 bases not matched to a gene; V was cut back by 4 bases and J by 2 bases. The CDR3 has 13 residues. Germline CDR1 is MNHEY and CDR2 is SMNVEV (reference sequence). The CDR3 loop reads CASSYGTTYEQYF. CDR3 in DNA: TGTGCCAGCAGTTACGGGACTACCTACGAGCAGTACTTC.

In this sample, this clone turned up a few times. The rearrangement joins TRBV19 to TRBJ2-2; D is perhaps TRBD2 (5 bases). V lost 5 bases, J lost 6 bases, and 10 bases lay in between. Germline assignment: CDR1 LNHDA and CDR2 SQIVND (reference sequence). The CDR3 contains 13 residues. The CDR3 nucleotides are TGTGCCAGTAGTTTAGGGAGCGCCGGGGAGCTGTTTTTT. Translated: CASSLGSAGELFF. The complete variable domain, with remaining parts taken from reference TRBV19 and TRBJ2-2, reads DGGITQSPKYLFRKEGQNVTLSCEQNLNHDAMYWYRQDPGQGLRLIYYSQIVNDFQKGDIAEGYSVSREKKESFPLTVTSAQKNPTAFYLCASSLGSAGELFFGEGSRLTVL.

The rearrangement uses TRBV28 and TRBJ1-5; D is perhaps TRBD1 (5 bases). The CDR3 loop spans 15 amino acids. V was cut by 2 bases and J by 5 bases, with 13 bases left in between. The V gene's germline CDR1 is MDHEN and CDR2 SYDVKM. CDR3 amino acids: CASSLGFGGHQPQHF. CDR3 coding DNA: TGTGCCAGCAGTTTAGGTTTCGGGGGTCATCAGCCCCAGCATTTT.

The chain links TRBV30 to TRBJ1-3, with a tentative D call TRBD1 (6 bases). The ends were cut back, 0 bases at V and 2 bases at J, with 14 bases in the middle. The germline CDR1 and CDR2 sequences are GTSNPN and SVGIG (reference sequence). The CDR3 length is 16 residues. CDR3 DNA sequence: TGTGCCTGGAGTGTCGGGGGGGCGGTAGCTGGAAACACCATATATTTT. Its protein product is CAWSVGGAVAGNTIYF.

The rearrangement links TRBV28 to TRBJ2-7; 12 nucleotides match TRBD1. The germline CDR1 and CDR2 sequences are MDHEN and SYDVKM. Germline trimming cut 3 bases from V and 6 bases from J; bases unmatched to any gene: 6. The CDR3 is 15 residues long. The CDR3 loop reads CASSFGTGGFSEQYF. CDR3 DNA: TGTGCCAGCAGTTTTGGGACAGGGGGCTTCAGCGAGCAGTACTTC.

This clone showed up just once. V usage is TRBV30 and J usage is TRBJ2-3, with 7 bases aligning to TRBD2. In germline, CDR1 is GTSNPN, CDR2 SVGIG (reference sequence). The CDR3 spans 13 residues. V shed 5 bases, J shed 0 bases, and the junction held 2 bases outside the gene matches. The CDR3 reads CAWDSGSTDTQYF. CDR3 nucleotide sequence: TGTGCCTGGGATAGCGGGAGCACAGATACGCAGTATTTT.

This clone was seen just once. The gene calls are TRBV27 and TRBJ1-3, with D hard to call. V was shortened by 6 bases and J by 8 bases, with 14 bases between the two germline ends. The germline gives CDR1 MNHEY, CDR2 SMNVEV (reference sequence). The CDR3 covers 13 residues. The CDR3 protein is CASRRLRGDTIYF. CDR3 bases: TGTGCCAGCAGGCGCCTTCGCGGCGACACCATATATTTT.